The next 18 T cell receptor beta chains were all read from a single sample in a study of identical twins (dated by TCRdb to 2016 to 2017). The receptor library was made with 5' RACE. The data were produced on an Illumina HiSeq 2000. TCRdb's own reprocessing of the public reads used fastp at Q25 and MiXCR and kept productive beta chains. Rows are combined by CDR3 protein, so each entry shows the most common genes and DNA. Across this sample there are roughly 540,000 distinct CDR3 sequences, with about 20% seen only once. Around 1% of the sample is taken by the ten largest. The same specimen was also included in a second study, on T cells expressing NK-cell markers.

Input material: CD4+ T cells sorted from blood. The receptors here all came from a young woman in good health.

V gene TRBV4-3 combines with J gene TRBJ2-5; 7 positions agree with TRBD2. V trimming: 4 bases; J trimming: 6 bases; junction bases outside the gene matches: 11. Germline-derived CDR1 and CDR2 are LGHNA and YSLEER. The CDR3 length is 15 residues. In DNA, the CDR3 is TGCGCCAGCAGCCGCCGCCTTACAAGCGGGAAGACCCAGTACTTC. Translated: CASSRRLTSGKTQYF.

The chain links TRBV9 to TRBJ2-1; D possibly matches TRBD1 or TRBD2 (5 bases each). Trimming removed 0 bases from V and 8 bases from J, with 9 bases in between. Germline V CDR1 and CDR2: SGDLS, YYNGEE. The CDR3 covers 13 residues. This CDR3 reads CASSVVGEYEQFF. The DNA of the CDR3 is TGTGCCAGCAGCGTAGTGGGGGAATATGAGCAGTTCTTC.

The rearrangement joins TRBV4-2 to TRBJ2-7; a possible D gene is TRBD1 (5 bases). The CDR3 extends over 13 amino acids. Germline assignment: CDR1 LGHNA and CDR2 YNFKEQ. V shed 5 bases and J shed 2 bases, with 10 bases lying between them. The CDR3 nucleotides are TGTGCCAGCAGCATGCAGGGCACCTACGAGCAGTACTTC. Protein sequence: CASSMQGTYEQYF.

In this sample, this clonotype turned up a few times. The rearrangement joins TRBV7-2 to TRBJ2-1; the D gene is possibly TRBD2 (6 bases). The V end lost 3 bases, the J end lost 4 bases, and 19 bases lay between the germline ends. The CDR3 runs 17 residues. CDR1 and CDR2 (germline): SGHTA, FQGNSA. This CDR3 reads CASSFRPGPSAYNEQFF. The DNA of the CDR3 is TGTGCCAGCAGCTTCAGGCCCGGCCCTAGCGCGTACAATGAGCAGTTCTTC.

The chain carries TRBV4-2 and TRBJ2-7; 7 nucleotides line up with TRBD2. The germline CDR1 and CDR2 sequences are LGHNA and YNFKEQ. The V segment lost 3 bases and the J segment 3 bases; nucleotides outside the gene matches: 8. The CDR3 is 15 amino acids. The CDR3 loop is CASSHASGLDYEQYF. CDR3 nucleotides: TGTGCCAGCAGCCACGCTAGCGGCCTCGACTACGAGCAGTACTTC.

This chain joins TRBV7-3 and TRBJ2-3; D remains unclear. This CDR3 is built from 14 residues. The V gene's germline CDR1 is SGHTA and CDR2 FQGTGA. The V end was cut by 5 bases, the J end by 0 bases, with 9 bases between. The CDR3 region is CASSPRASTDTQYF. The CDR3 nucleotides are TGTGCCAGCAGCCCACGAGCTAGCACAGATACGCAGTATTTT.

This clonotype was counted between two and nine times. CDR3 nucleotides: TGTGCCAGCAGTCTACAGGTTAGCAATCAGCCCCAGCATTTT. This codes for CASSLQVSNQPQHF. The chain recombines TRBV12-3 or TRBV12-4 with TRBJ1-5; a weak D match, TRBD1 (5 bases). This CDR3 region has 14 residues. V lost 5 bases and J lost 0, with 8 bases in between.

A few counts support this clonotype. V usage is TRBV5-1 and J usage is TRBJ2-2, with 10 bases aligning to TRBD1. The V segment lost 4 bases and the J segment 6 bases; nucleotides outside the gene matches: 15. Germline loops: CDR1 SGHRS, CDR2 YFSETQ. This CDR3 region has 18 residues. The CDR3: CASSQRQGAPGKAGELFF. The CDR3 DNA is TGCGCCAGCAGCCAGAGACAGGGGGCGCCTGGCAAGGCCGGGGAGCTGTTTTTT.

The genes are TRBV20-1 and TRBJ1-2; TRBD1 matches 10 bases. Germline CDR1 is DFQATT and CDR2 is SNEGSKA (reference sequence). The length of the CDR3 is 12 residues. The V segment lost 5 bases and the J segment 7 bases; nucleotides outside the gene matches: 4. The CDR3 region is CSAADRGAGYTF. The CDR3 DNA follows: TGCAGTGCTGCGGACAGGGGGGCTGGCTACACCTTC.

This clonotype was counted between two and nine times. The rearrangement joins TRBV10-2 to TRBJ2-4; possibly TRBD2 for D (5 bases). V was trimmed by 7 bases and J by 0 bases, leaving 16 bases between them. Germline V gene data show CDR1 as WSHSY and CDR2 as SAAADI. The CDR3 extends over 16 amino acids. For the CDR3, the DNA is TGCGCCAGCAATGGACTGCCCTTGGAAGCCAAAAACATTCAGTACTTC. It specifies CASNGLPLEAKNIQYF.

Ten or more counts support this clonotype. The V and J genes are TRBV20-1 and TRBJ2-1, with 9 bases aligning to TRBD2. The CDR3 runs to 13 residues. In germline, CDR1 is DFQATT, CDR2 SNEGSKA (reference sequence). Trimming took 7 bases from V and 8 from J; bases not matched to a gene: 9. The CDR3 protein is CSVRRGGVDEQFF. The CDR3 region has the DNA TGCAGTGTTAGGCGGGGGGGCGTCGATGAGCAGTTCTTC.

This clonotype was seen only a few times. This chain connects TRBV7-3 to TRBJ2-1, with unresolved D. Germline CDR1 is SGHTA and CDR2 is FQGTGA. The CDR3 consists of 15 residues. V was trimmed by 6 bases and J by 0 bases, leaving 12 bases between them. The CDR3 sequence is CASSNPTSSYNEQFF. The DNA of the CDR3 is TGTGCCAGCAGTAATCCGACCAGCTCCTACAATGAGCAGTTCTTC. The whole variable domain, remainder taken from reference TRBV7-3 and TRBJ2-1, is GAGVSQTPSNKVTEKGKYVELRCDPISGHTALYWYRQSLGQGPEFLIYFQGTGAADDSGLPNDRFFAVRPEGSVSTLKIQRTERGDSAVYLCASSNPTSSYNEQFFGPGTRLTVL.

This rearrangement joins TRBV20-1 to TRBJ2-2; tentatively, D is TRBD1 (5 bases). The V gene lost 6 bases and the J gene lost 0 bases, with 11 bases spanning the gap. CDR1 is DFQATT, CDR2 SNEGSKA, per germline (reference sequence). The length of the CDR3 is 14 residues. The CDR3 bases are TGCAGTGCCCTTAGGGGTTCGAACACCGGGGAGCTGTTTTTT. This sequence encodes CSALRGSNTGELFF.

This clonotype was seen many times. This rearrangement joins TRBV29-1 to TRBJ1-1; TRBD1 matches 9 bases. The CDR3 is 14 residues long. V shed 5 bases, J shed 0 bases, and the junction held 4 bases outside the gene matches. Germline V gene sequence: CDR1 SQVTM, CDR2 ANQGSEA. CDR3 amino acids: CSVIQGAMNTEAFF. The CDR3 DNA is TGCAGCGTTATACAGGGGGCGATGAACACTGAAGCTTTCTTT. The full variable domain, completed using reference TRBV29-1 and TRBJ1-1, is SAVISQKPSRDICQRGTSLTIQCQVDSQVTMMFWYRQQPGQSLTLIATANQGSEATYESGFVIDKFPISRPNLTFSTLTVSNMSPEDSSIYLCSVIQGAMNTEAFFGQGTRLTVV.

The sample holds many counts of this clonotype. The chain carries TRBV20-1 and TRBJ2-6, with D possibly matching TRBD1 (5 bases). Between the trimmed V and J ends, which lost 6 bases and 0 bases, there was a span of 15 bases. The CDR3 is 16 amino acids. Germline-derived CDR1 and CDR2 are DFQATT and SNEGSKA (reference sequence). The chain's CDR3 is CSARDNAVSGANVLTF. The CDR3 region has the DNA TGCAGTGCCAGGGATAACGCTGTCTCTGGGGCCAACGTCCTGACTTTC.

This clonotype was seen only a few times. The chain couples TRBV7-2 to TRBJ2-5, with TRBD2 matching over 7 bases. This CDR3 is built from 13 residues. J gave up 7 bases and V 1 base, and 3 bases lay outside the gene matches. Per germline, CDR1 SGHTA and CDR2 FQGNSA. CDR3 loop: CASSLVERGTQYF. CDR3 nucleotides: TGTGCCAGCAGCTTAGTTGAGCGGGGGACCCAGTACTTC.

This clonotype has a handful of counts. V is TRBV25-1 and J is TRBJ1-6, with unresolved D. Trimming removed 4 bases from V and 9 bases from J, with 13 bases in between. The CDR3 length is 14 residues. Germline CDR1 reads MGHDK; CDR2 reads SYGVNS. The CDR3 region is CASSVSGGSSPLHF. In DNA, the CDR3 is TGTGCCAGCAGTGTGAGTGGAGGTAGTTCACCCCTCCACTTT.

The genes are TRBV12-2 and TRBJ2-3; whether TRBD2, the table's D call, matches the DNA was not checked. TRBV12-2 is assigned pseudogene status. The CDR3 spans 13 residues. The CDR3 region has the DNA TGTGCAAGTCGCTTGGGACTGACAGATACGCAGTATTTT. Translated, it gives CASRLGLTDTQYF.